This T cell receptor beta chain was documented in a study of blood T cells in healthy people across ages. The sample holds one count of this clonotype. Its target is not known. A second PCR of roughly 6 to 12 cycles used a sample-barcoded 5' primer and a J-beta primer mix. Via MiXCR, TCRdb re-called the 5' RACE reads, giving one row per CDR3 protein. The sample records over 1,500,000 distinct CDR3 sequences, around 50% being singletons. General study findings and limits: While age rose, TCR beta diversity per million T cells dropped in a roughly linear way. The study found TCR beta diversity correlated strongly with naive T cell percentage.

Every participating donor contributed around 9.5 milliliters of peripheral blood through a draw. CDR1 and CDR2 from the germline V gene are MNHEY and SVGEGT. This CDR3 region has 17 residues. Sequencing used blood. The V and J genes are TRBV6-2 or TRBV6-3 and TRBJ2-4; 15 bases align to TRBD2. The J call may be in error: the DNA end matches TRBJ2-5 better. The receptor was isolated from a woman between 35 and 50 years old in good health. CDR3 DNA sequence: TGTGCCAGCAGCCGAACCCCGGGACTAGCGGGGGGTGAGACCCAGTACTTC. It specifies CASSRTPGLAGGETQYF.